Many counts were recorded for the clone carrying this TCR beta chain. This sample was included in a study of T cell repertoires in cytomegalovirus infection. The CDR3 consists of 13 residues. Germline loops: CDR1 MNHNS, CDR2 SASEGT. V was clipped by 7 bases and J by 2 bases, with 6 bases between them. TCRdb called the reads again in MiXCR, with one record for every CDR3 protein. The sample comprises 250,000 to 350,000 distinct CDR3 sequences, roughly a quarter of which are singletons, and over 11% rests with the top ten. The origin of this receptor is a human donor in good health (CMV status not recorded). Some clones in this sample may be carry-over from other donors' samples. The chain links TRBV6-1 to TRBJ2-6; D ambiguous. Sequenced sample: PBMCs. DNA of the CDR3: TGTGCCAGCATTATTGCTGGGGCCAACGTCCTGACTTTC. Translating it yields CASIIAGANVLTF.